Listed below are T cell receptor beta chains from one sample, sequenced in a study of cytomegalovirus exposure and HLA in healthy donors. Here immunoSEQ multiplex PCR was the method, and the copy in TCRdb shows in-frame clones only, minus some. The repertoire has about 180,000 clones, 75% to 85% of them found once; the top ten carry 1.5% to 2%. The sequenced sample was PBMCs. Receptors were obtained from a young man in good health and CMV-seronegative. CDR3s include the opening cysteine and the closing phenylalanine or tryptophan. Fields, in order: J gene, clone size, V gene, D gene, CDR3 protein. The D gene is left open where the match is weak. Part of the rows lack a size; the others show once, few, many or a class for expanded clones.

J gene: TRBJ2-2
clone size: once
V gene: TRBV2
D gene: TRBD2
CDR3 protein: CASRASGMNTGELFF

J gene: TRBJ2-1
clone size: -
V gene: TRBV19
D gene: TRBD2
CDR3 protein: CASSMWGGPPNEQFF

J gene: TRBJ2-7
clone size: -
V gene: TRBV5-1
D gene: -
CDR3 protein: CASSLGQGSDEQYF

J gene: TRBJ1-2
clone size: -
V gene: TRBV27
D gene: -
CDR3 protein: CASSLSAGNGYTF

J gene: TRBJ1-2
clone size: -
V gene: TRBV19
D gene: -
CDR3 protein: CASSEGVGYGYTF

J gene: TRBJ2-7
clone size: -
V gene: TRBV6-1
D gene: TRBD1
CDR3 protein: CASMSGTGSYEQYF

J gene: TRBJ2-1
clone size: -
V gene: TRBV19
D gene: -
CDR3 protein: CASSIGNRDNEQFF

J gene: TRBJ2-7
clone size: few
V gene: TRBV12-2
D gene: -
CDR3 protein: CASREVPTVRGYEQYF

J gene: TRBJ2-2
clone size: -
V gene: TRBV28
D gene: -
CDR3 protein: CASSLGPDSLTGELFF

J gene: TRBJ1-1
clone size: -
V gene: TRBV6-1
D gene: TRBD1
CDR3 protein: CASSGAGGIGTEAFF

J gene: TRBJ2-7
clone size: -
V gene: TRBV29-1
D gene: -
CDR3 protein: CSGGDGSYEQYF

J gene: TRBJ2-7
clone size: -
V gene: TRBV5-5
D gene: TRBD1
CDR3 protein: CASSRGGTGGYEQYF

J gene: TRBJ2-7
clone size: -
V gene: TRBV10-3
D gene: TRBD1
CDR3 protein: CAISDRDSNYEQYF

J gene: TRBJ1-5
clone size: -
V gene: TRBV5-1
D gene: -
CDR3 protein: CASSLDRDQPQHF

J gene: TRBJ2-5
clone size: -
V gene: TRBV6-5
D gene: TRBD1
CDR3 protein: CASSQWDSQETQYF

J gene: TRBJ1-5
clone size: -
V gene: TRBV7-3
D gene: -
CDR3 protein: CASSPDSTPNQPQHF

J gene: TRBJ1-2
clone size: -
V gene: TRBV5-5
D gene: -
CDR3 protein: CASSLVGRANYGYTF

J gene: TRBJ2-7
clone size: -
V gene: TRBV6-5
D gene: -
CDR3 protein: CASSELTREEQYF

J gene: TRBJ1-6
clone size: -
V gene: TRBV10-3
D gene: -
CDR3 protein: CAISEDSNNSPLHF

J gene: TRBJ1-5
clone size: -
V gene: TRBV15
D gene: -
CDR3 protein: CATSRDSTGTNQPQHF

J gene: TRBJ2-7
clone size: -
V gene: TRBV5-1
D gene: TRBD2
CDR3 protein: CASSIGTGGSYEQYF

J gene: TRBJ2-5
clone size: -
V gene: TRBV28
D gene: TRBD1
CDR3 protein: CASSFSGTGGIGETQYF

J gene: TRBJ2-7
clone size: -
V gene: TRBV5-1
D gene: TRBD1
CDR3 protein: CASSLTGGKYEQYF

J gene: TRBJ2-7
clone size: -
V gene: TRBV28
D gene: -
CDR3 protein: CASGAIGGAAEQYF

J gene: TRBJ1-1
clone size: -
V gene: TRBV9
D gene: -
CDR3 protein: CASSPQGQAFF

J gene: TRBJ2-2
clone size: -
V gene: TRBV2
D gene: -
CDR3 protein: CASRYRRWDTGELFF

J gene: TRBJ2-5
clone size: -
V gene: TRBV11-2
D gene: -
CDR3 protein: CASSPRSRGVGKTQYF

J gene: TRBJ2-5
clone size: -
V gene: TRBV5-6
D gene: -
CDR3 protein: CASLPLGDQETQYF

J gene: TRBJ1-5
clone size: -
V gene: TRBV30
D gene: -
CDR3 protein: CAWTTTGRKGPQHF

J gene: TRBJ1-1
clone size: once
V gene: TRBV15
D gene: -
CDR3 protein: CATSRVWNTEAFF

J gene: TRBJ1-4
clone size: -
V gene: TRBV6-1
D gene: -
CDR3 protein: CASSEDSRFATNEKLFF

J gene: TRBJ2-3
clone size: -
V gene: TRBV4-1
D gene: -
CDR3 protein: CASSQEDQRADTQYF

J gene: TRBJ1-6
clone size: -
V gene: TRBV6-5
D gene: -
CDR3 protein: CASSSSWRGDNSPLHF

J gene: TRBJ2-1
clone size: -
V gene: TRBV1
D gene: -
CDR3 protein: CTSSQDGASGRSNEQFF

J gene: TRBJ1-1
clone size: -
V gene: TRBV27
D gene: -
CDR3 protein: CASSLTSLPSRDRSTEAFF

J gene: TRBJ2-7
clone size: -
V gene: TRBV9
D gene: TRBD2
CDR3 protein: CASSVDGGAYEQYF

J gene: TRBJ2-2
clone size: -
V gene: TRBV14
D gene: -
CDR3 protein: CASRGLFGELFF

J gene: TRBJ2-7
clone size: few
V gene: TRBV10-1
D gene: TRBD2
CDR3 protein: CASSATSGEGSEQYF

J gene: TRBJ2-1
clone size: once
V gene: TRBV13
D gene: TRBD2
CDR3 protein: CASSPRTSGRASEQFF

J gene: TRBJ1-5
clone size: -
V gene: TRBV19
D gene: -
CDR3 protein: CASSWAGGSNQPQHF